The 9 T cell receptor beta chains given below trace back to one sample, sequenced in a study of T cell responses to AZD1222 COVID-19 vaccine. The method was immunoSEQ multiplex PCR; TCRdb's version includes in-frame clones alone and lacks a portion of them. The repertoire holds 80,000 to 90,000 clones, with 75% to 95% as singletons. Material: peripheral blood, obtained 28 days after the second AZD1222 dose. These receptors originate from an adult who received the AZD1222 COVID-19 vaccine.

This clone appeared once. Germline is not matched at one junction end, which may reflect a read error. The rearrangement joins TRBV13 to TRBJ1-1; D may be TRBD1 (5 bases). Per the germline V gene, CDR1 is PRHDT and CDR2 is FYEKMQ (reference sequence). CDR3 length: 13 residues. CDR3 sequence reads: CASSLGGLPDAFF. DNA of the CDR3: TGTGCCAGCAGCTTAGGGGGACTACCTGACGCTTTCTTT.

The CDR3 is CASSPYEDSPLHF. For the CDR3, the DNA is TGTGCCAGCAGTCCATATGAGGATTCACCCCTCCACTTT. The chain recombines TRBV27 with TRBJ1-6; D uncertain. This CDR3 is 13 amino acids long. Per the germline V gene, CDR1 is MNHEY and CDR2 is SMNVEV (reference sequence). Trimming stripped 5 bases from V and 8 bases from J, with 10 bases between.

This clone has more than one count but fewer than ten. Other DNA sequences of this sample code for an identical CDR3. The J gene is TRBJ1-2, the V gene TRBV6-2 or TRBV6-3, with D maybe TRBD1 (6 bases). Germline-derived CDR1 and CDR2 are MNHEY and SVGEGT. The CDR3 contains 14 residues. Trimming shortened V by 4 bases and J by 4 bases, and 13 bases separated the two germline ends. The CDR3 sequence: CASSLQGSVYGYTF. The CDR3 DNA follows: TGTGCCAGCAGTTTACAGGGCTCCGTCTATGGCTACACCTTC.

This clone was counted a single time. The chain carries TRBV29-1 and TRBJ2-1; 7 bases line up with TRBD1. Germline V gene lookup returns CDR1 SQVTM and CDR2 ANQGSEA. Trimming removed 7 bases from V and 0 bases from J; junction bases left unmatched: 6. The CDR3 contains 14 residues. For the CDR3, the DNA is TGCAGCGCGCTGACAGGGAGCTCCTACAATGAGCAGTTCTTC. The encoded protein is CSALTGSSYNEQFF.

The J gene is TRBJ2-4, the V gene TRBV5-1; D gene unclear. Germline loops: CDR1 SGHRS, CDR2 YFSETQ. The V end was cut by 2 bases, the J end by 0 bases, with 9 bases between. CDR3 length equals 15 residues. CDR3 protein: CASSFGGLAKNIQYF. In DNA, the CDR3 is TGCGCCAGCAGCTTCGGCGGCCTAGCCAAAAACATTCAGTACTTC.

The J gene is TRBJ1-1, the V gene TRBV19, with 8 bases aligning to TRBD1. The germline CDR1 and CDR2 sequences are LNHDA and SQIVND (reference sequence). Unmatched junction bases numbered 7, after V lost 6 bases and J lost 1 base. The CDR3 is made up of 15 amino acids. The DNA of the CDR3 is TGTGCCAGTAGGACCGGGACAGGCGAGAACACTGAAGCTTTCTTT. Amino acids: CASRTGTGENTEAFF.

The chain combines TRBV11-2 with TRBJ2-2; D remains ambiguous. V dropped 2 bases and J dropped 6 bases, with 7 bases sitting between them. Germline assignment: CDR1 SGHAT and CDR2 FQNNGV. CDR3 length: 13 residues. Written as DNA, the CDR3 is TGTGCCAGCAGCTTATCAGAGTCCGGGGAGCTGTTTTTT. This codes for CASSLSESGELFF. The full variable domain, with the rest looked up from reference TRBV11-2 and TRBJ2-2, is EAGVAQSPRYKIIEKRQSVAFWCNPISGHATLYWYQQILGQGPKLLIQFQNNGVVDDSQLPKDRFSAERLKGVDSTLKIQPAKLEDSAVYLCASSLSESGELFFGEGSRLTVL.

This rearrangement joins TRBV5-1 to TRBJ2-3; D remains unclear. Germline loops: CDR1 SGHRS, CDR2 YFSETQ. V was shortened by 4 bases and J by 1 base, with 10 bases between the two germline ends. This CDR3 is 14 amino acids long. The CDR3 DNA sequence: TGCGCCAGCAGCGTTGGGCCCGGCACAGATACGCAGTATTTT. Its protein product is CASSVGPGTDTQYF.

The V gene is TRBV6-5, the J gene TRBJ2-1, with 11 bases identical to TRBD1. Germline assignment: CDR1 MNHEY and CDR2 SVGAGI. V trimming: 4 bases; J trimming: 7 bases; junction bases outside the gene matches: 6. The CDR3 loop spans 15 amino acids. The CDR3 loop is CASSWTGGYGNEQFF. The DNA of the CDR3 is TGTGCCAGCAGTTGGACAGGGGGCTATGGTAATGAGCAGTTCTTC.